The next 5 T cell receptor beta chains were all read from a single sample in a study of blood T cell repertoires in COVID-19. Method: immunoSEQ multiplex PCR; TCRdb's copy keeps in-frame clones and lacks some. In the table there are about 480,000 clones, more than 85% of which are singletons. The sample taken for sequencing was PBMCs or T cells enriched from blood (not recorded which). The receptors originated from a woman aged 55-70 years who had recovered from COVID-19.

Details on this clone: This CDR3 is also generated by other DNA sequences in the sample. V and J are TRBV2 and TRBJ2-7; a weak D match, TRBD2 (7 bases). Germline V lookup: CDR1 SNHLY, CDR2 FYNNEI. Trimming stripped 1 base from V and 2 bases from J, with 12 bases between. The CDR3 sequence is 15 residues long. CDR3 in DNA: TGTGCCAGCAGTGAAGAAGGGGGGGGCCCCTACGAGCAGTACTTC. Translating gives CASSEEGGGPYEQYF.

The chain couples TRBV9 to TRBJ1-1, with 9 bases identical to TRBD1. The CDR3 spans 15 residues. Trimming cost V 4 bases and J 5 bases; bases outside gene matches: 9. Germline V lookup: CDR1 SGDLS, CDR2 YYNGEE. This chain's CDR3 is CASSPGQGPNTEAFF. As DNA, the CDR3 is TGTGCCAGCAGCCCAGGACAGGGGCCGAATACTGAAGCTTTCTTT. Complete variable domain (other parts from reference TRBV9 and TRBJ1-1): DSGVTQTPKHLITATGQRVTLRCSPRSGDLSVYWYQQSLDQGLQFLIQYYNGEERAKGNILERFSAQQFPDLHSELNLSSLELGDSALYFCASSPGQGPNTEAFFGQGTRLTVV.

This clone was observed a single time. The V call is TRBV29-1, the J call TRBJ2-3, with 9 bases matching TRBD1. Germline assignment: CDR1 SQVTM and CDR2 ANQGSEA. Trimming removed 3 bases from V and 4 bases from J; junction bases left unmatched: 11. The CDR3 length is 16 residues. The CDR3 nucleotides are TGCAGCGTTGACGGCCGCCGGGACAGGGCTCCAGATACGCAGTATTTT. Its protein is CSVDGRRDRAPDTQYF.

V usage is TRBV6-2 or TRBV6-3 and J usage is TRBJ1-2, with TRBD1 as a possible D gene (5 bases). This CDR3 region has 15 residues. V dropped 5 bases and J dropped 6 bases, with 19 bases sitting between them. Looked up from germline, CDR1 is MNHEY and CDR2 is SVGEGT. The CDR3, as DNA: TGTGCCAGCAGTGAGCAACGGGGGATGTCGAATGGCTACACCTTC. It is translated as CASSEQRGMSNGYTF.

The chain couples TRBV28 to TRBJ1-2; 8 bases are shared with TRBD1. This CDR3 is built from 16 residues. Germline V gene lookup returns CDR1 MDHEN and CDR2 SYDVKM. J lost 4 bases, V lost 2 bases, and 9 bases had no gene match. The CDR3 nucleotides are TGTGCCAGCAGTTTAGTACAGGGGGGGCGGGTCTATGGCTACACCTTC. It specifies CASSLVQGGRVYGYTF.